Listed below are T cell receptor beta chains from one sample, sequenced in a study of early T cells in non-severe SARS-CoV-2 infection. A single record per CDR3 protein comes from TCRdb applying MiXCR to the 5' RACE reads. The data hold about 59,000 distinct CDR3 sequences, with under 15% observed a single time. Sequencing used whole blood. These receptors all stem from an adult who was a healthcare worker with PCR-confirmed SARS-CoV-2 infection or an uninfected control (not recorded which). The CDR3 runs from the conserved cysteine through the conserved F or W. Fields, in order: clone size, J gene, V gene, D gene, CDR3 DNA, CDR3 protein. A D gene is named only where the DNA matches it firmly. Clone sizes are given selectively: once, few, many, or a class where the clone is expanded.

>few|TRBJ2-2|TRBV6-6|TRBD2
TGTGCCAGCAGTTACTCGCGGGGGGGCACCGGGGAGCTGTTTTTT
CASSYSRGGTGELFF
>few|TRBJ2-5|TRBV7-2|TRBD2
TGTGCCAGCAGGCGTAGCGGGGGGACCTTCCAAGAGACCCAGTACTTC
CASRRSGGTFQETQYF
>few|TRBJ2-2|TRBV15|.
TGTGCCACCAGCAGAGATCCCCCGGCGGTGGGGGAGCTGTTTTTT
CATSRDPPAVGELFF
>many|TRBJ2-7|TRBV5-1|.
TGCGCCAGCAGCTCCGTCGCCGGCTACGAGCAGTACTTC
CASSSVAGYEQYF
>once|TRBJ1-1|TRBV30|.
TGTGCCTGGAGTGTGGTCACTGAAGCTTTCTTT
CAWSVVTEAFF
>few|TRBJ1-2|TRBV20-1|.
TGCAGTGCTATTCTCAGCGCGTCCAGCTATGGCTACACCTTC
CSAILSASSYGYTF
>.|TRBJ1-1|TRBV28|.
TGTGCCAGCACCAGCGTGATGGAGACTGAAGCTTTCTTT
CASTSVMETEAFF
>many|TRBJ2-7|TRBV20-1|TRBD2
TGCAGTGCTAGAGATGCTAGCGGGCAGTACTTC
CSARDASGQYF
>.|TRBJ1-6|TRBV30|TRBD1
TGTGCCTGGAGTGTAGCCACCGGACAGGGCGCACCCCTCCACTTT
CAWSVATGQGAPLHF
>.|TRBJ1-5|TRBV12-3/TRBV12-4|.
TGTGCCAGCAGTTTATTGGGGGGCAGGCAGCCCCAGCATTTT
CASSLLGGRQPQHF
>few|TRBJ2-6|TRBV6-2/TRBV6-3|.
TGTGCCAGCAGTCCGAGCCCCTCTGGGGCCAACGTCCTGACTTTC
CASSPSPSGANVLTF
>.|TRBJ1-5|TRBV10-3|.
TGTGCCATCAGTGGGCAGGGCAATCAGCCCCAGCATTTT
CAISGQGNQPQHF
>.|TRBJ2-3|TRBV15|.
TGTGCCACCAGCAGACCCGATGAGGCAGATACGCAGTATTTT
CATSRPDEADTQYF
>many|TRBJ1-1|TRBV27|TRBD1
TGTGCCAGCAGTTTTCGACAGGGGGCGAGGACTGAAGCTTTCTTT
CASSFRQGARTEAFF
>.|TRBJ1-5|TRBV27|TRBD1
TGTGCCAGCAGTTTAAGACAGGGACTCAATCAGCCCCAGCATTTT
CASSLRQGLNQPQHF
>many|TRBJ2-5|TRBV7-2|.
TGTGCCAGCAGCTTATACAAGGGGGGGAGAGAGACCCAGTACTTC
CASSLYKGGRETQYF
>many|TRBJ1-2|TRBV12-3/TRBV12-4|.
TGTGCCAGCAGTTTAGAGGCTAACTATGGCTACACCTTC
CASSLEANYGYTF
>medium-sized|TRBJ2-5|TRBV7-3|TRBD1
TGTGCCAGCAGCTTGGACAGGGGGGAGACCCAGTACTTC
CASSLDRGETQYF
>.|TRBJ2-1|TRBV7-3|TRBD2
TGTGCCAGCAGCCCGGTGAGGGCTAGCGGAAATGAGCAGTTCTTC
CASSPVRASGNEQFF
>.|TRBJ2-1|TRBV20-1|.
TGCAGTGCCTTAGAATCTCGCTCCTACAATGAGCAGTTCTTC
CSALESRSYNEQFF
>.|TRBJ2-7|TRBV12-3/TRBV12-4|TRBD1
TGTGCCAGCAGCTCCGGGACAGGGGTAGAGCAGTACTTC
CASSSGTGVEQYF
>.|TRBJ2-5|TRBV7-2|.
TGTGCCAGCAGCTTAGGACAGTTCCGAGGGGAGACCCAGTACTTC
CASSLGQFRGETQYF
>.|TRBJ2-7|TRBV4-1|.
TGCGCCAGCAGGCATGTTGCTGGGACCGAGCAGTACTTC
CASRHVAGTEQYF
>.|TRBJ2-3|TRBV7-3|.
TGTGCCAGCAGCCCCCCCGGCCCCGACCGTACGCAGTATTTT
CASSPPGPDRTQYF
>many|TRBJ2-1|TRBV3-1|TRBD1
TGTGCCAGCAGCTCCTCGGGACAGTACAATGAGCAGTTCTTC
CASSSSGQYNEQFF
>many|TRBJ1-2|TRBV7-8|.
TGTGCCAGCAGCCTCTTGGAGTCCCCCTCTAACTATGGCTACACCTTC
CASSLLESPSNYGYTF
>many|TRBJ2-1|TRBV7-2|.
TGTGCCAGCAGCTTAGGGGGGACCTCCTACAATGAGCAGTTCTTC
CASSLGGTSYNEQFF
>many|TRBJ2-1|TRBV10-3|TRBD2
TGTGCCATCACGGGAGGGGGCAATGAGCAGTTCTTC
CAITGGGNEQFF
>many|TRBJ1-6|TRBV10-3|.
TGTGCCATCAGTGCGAAGGTGGAGAATTCACCCCTCCACTTT
CAISAKVENSPLHF
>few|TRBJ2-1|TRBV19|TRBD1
TGTGCCAGCAGCAGGACAGGGTTAAACAATGAGCAGTTCTTC
CASSRTGLNNEQFF
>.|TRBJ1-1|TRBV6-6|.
TGTGCCAGCATCTTAAGGACCCAAGGACAGATGAACACTGAAGCTTTCTTT
CASILRTQGQMNTEAFF
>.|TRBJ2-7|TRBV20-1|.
TGCAGTGCTATCCCCGGGGGCCATCAAAGCTCCTACGAGCAGTACTTC
CSAIPGGHQSSYEQYF
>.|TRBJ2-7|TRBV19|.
TGTGCCAGTAGTATAGGGAACAGGGCTTCCTACGAGCAGTACTTC
CASSIGNRASYEQYF
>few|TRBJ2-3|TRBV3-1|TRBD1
TGTGCCAGCAGCCAAGGGAAGAGGCTAATCCTGGGGACAGGGTACACAGATACGCAGTATTTT
CASSQGKRLILGTGYTDTQYF
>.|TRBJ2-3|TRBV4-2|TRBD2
TGTGCCAGCAGCCAAGAATCATACGGGGGGGCAGGAGATACGCAGTATTTT
CASSQESYGGAGDTQYF
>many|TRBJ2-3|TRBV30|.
TGTGCCAGGGGGACCTCCGGCAGTTTCACAGATACGCAGTATTTT
CARGTSGSFTDTQYF
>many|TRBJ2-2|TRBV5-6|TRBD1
TGTGCCAGCAGGACGGACAGGGCAAACACCGGGGAGCTGTTTTTT
CASRTDRANTGELFF
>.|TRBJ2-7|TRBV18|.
TGTGCCAGCCAGGGTAGGGACGAGCAGTACTTC
CASQGRDEQYF